This T cell receptor (beta chain) was profiled in a study of blood T cell repertoires in COVID-19. Study-level information: Samples representing acute and convalescent COVID-19 were sourced from the United States, Italy and Spain.

In germline, CDR1 is SNHLY, CDR2 FYNNEI. Trimming at V came to 8 bases and at J to 2 bases, leaving 4 bases not matched to a gene. The CDR3 is 14 amino acids. In the study's own analysis: Using reference gene primer amplification, nucleated cell counts were estimated. Assay: immunoSEQ multiplex PCR; the TCRdb copy retains only in-frame clones and omits some. Clonal size and the V and J genes are those of that table, whereas D and trimming came from the DNA. The sample has 200,000 to 250,000 clones, about 86% seen once. J is TRBJ2-7 and V is TRBV2; 12 bases match TRBD1. The receptor was isolated from an elderly man with acute or convalescent COVID-19. Sample: peripheral blood. CDR3: CASLRDRGPYEQYF. Here the CDR3 DNA reads TGTGCCAGCTTACGGGACAGGGGGCCCTACGAGCAGTACTTC.